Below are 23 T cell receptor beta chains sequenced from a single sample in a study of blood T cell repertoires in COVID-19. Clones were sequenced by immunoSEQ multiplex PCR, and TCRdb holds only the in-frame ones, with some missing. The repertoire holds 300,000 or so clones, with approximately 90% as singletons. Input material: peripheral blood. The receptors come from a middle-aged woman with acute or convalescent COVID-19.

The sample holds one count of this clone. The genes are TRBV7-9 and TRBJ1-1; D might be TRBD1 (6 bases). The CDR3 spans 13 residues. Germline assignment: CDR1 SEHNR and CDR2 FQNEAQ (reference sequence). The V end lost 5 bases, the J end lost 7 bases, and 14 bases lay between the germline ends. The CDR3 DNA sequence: TGTGCCAGCAGCCGTACAGGGAGTCTTGAAGCTTTCTTT. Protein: CASSRTGSLEAFF. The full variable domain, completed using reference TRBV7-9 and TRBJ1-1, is DTGVSQNPRHKITKRGQNVTFRCDPISEHNRLYWYRQTLGQGPEFLTYFQNEAQLEKSRLLSDRFSAERPKGSFSTLEIQRTEQGDSAMYLCASSRTGSLEAFFGQGTRLTVV.

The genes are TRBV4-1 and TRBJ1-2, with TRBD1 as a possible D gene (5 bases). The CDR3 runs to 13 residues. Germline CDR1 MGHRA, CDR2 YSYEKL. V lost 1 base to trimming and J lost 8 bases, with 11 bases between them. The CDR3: CASSQGLGQGYTF. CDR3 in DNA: TGCGCCAGCAGCCAAGGGTTGGGGCAGGGCTACACCTTC.

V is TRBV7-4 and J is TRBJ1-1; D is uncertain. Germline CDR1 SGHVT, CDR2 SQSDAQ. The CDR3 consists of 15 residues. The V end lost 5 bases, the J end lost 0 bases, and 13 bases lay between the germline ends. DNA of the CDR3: TGTGCCAGCAGCCTTAGACAATCGATGAACACTGAAGCTTTCTTT. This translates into CASSLRQSMNTEAFF.

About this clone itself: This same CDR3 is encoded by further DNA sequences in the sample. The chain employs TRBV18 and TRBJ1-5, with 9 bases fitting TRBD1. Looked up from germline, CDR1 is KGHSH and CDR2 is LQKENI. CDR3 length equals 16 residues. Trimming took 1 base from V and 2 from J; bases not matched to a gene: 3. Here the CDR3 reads CASSPQRQGGNQPQHF. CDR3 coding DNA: TGTGCCAGCTCACCACAAAGACAGGGGGGCAATCAGCCCCAGCATTTT.

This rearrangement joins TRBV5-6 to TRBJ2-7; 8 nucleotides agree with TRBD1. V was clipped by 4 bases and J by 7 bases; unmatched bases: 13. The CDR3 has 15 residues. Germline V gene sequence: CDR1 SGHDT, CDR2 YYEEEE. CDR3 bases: TGTGCCAGCAGCCAGAGACTCCAGGGGGCAAGGGAGCAGTACGTC. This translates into CASSQRLQGAREQYV.

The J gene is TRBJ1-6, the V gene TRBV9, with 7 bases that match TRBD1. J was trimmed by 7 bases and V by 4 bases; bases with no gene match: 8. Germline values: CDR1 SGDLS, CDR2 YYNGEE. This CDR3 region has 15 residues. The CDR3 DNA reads TGTGCCAGCAGCCGGGACAGTCAAATCAATTCACCCCTCCACTTT. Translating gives CASSRDSQINSPLHF.

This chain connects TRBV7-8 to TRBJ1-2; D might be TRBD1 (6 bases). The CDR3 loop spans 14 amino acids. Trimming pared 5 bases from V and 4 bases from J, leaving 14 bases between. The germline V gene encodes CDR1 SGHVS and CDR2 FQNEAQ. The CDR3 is CASSPGQILYGYTF. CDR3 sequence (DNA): TGTGCCAGCAGCCCTGGACAGATACTCTATGGCTACACCTTC.

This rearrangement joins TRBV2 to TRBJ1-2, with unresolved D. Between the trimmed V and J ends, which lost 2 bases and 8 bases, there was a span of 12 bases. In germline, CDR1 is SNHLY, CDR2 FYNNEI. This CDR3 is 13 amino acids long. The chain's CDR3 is CASSETQYKGYTF. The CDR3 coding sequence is TGTGCCAGCAGTGAAACCCAGTATAAGGGCTACACCTTC.

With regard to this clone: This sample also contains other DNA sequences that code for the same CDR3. The CDR3 DNA is TGTGCCACCAGTGATGAACAGGGGGCGCGTGGCTACACCTTC. Translated, it gives CATSDEQGARGYTF. The chain employs TRBV24-1 and TRBJ1-2, with 9 positions matching TRBD1. The CDR3 is 14 amino acids. Germline V gene sequence: CDR1 KGHDR, CDR2 SFDVKD. Trimming removed 3 bases from V and 7 bases from J; junction bases left unmatched: 5.

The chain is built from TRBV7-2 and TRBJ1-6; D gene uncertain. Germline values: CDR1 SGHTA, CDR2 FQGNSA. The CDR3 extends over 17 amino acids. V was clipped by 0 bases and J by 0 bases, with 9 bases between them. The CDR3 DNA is TGTGCCAGCAGCTTAGCCACAGCCCACTCCTATAATTCACCCCTCCACTTT. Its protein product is CASSLATAHSYNSPLHF.

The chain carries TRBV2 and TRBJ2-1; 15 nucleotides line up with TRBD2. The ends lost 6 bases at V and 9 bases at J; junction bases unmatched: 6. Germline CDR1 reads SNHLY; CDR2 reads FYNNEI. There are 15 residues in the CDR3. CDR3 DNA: TGTGCCAGCAGAGGACTAGCGGGGGGGCAGGGTGAGCAGTTCTTC. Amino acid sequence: CASRGLAGGQGEQFF.

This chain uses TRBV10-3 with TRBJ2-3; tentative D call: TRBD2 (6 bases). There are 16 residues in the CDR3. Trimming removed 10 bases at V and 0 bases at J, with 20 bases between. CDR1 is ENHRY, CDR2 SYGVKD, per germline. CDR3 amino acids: CATGARGTASTDTQYF. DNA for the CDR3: TGTGCCACCGGGGCCCGGGGGACCGCTAGCACAGATACGCAGTATTTT.

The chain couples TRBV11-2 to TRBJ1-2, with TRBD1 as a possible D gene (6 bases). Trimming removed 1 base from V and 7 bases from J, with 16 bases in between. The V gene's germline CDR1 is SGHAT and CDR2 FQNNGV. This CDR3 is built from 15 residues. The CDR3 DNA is TGTGCCAGCAGCTTAGGCCGCACAGGGTATGGTGGCTACACCTTC. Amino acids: CASSLGRTGYGGYTF.

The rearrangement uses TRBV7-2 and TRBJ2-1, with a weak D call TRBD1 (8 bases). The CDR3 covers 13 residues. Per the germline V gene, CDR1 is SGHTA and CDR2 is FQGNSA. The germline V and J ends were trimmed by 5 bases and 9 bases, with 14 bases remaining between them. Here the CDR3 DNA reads TGTGCCAGCAGCCCACAGGGGGGGAGTGAGCAGTTCTTC. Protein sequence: CASSPQGGSEQFF. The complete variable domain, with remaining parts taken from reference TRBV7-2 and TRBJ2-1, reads GAGVSQSPSNKVTEKGKDVELRCDPISGHTALYWYRQSLGQGLEFLIYFQGNSAPDKSGLPSDRFSAERTGGSVSTLTIQRTQQEDSAVYLCASSPQGGSEQFFGPGTRLTVL.

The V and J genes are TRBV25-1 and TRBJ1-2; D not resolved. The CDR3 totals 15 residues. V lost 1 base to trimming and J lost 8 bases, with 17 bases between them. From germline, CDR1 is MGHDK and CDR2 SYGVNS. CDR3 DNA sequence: TGTGCCAGCAGTGAATGGGTCGCAGGCAACTTAGGCTACACCTTC. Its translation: CASSEWVAGNLGYTF.

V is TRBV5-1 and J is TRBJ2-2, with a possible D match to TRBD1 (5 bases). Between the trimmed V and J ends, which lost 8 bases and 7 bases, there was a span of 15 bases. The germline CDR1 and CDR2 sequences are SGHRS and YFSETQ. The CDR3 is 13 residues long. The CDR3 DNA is TGCGCCAGTAAACCCAGGGTTGGCGGGGAGCTGTTTTTT. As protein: CASKPRVGGELFF.

CDR3 nucleotides: TGTGCCAGTAGGGAGGACAGTCCCCCGAACACTGAAGCTTTCTTT. Its protein is CASREDSPPNTEAFF. The V gene is TRBV19, the J gene TRBJ1-1; D is possibly TRBD1 (6 bases). Between the trimmed V and J ends, which lost 6 bases and 1 base, there was a span of 15 bases. The CDR3 is 15 residues long. Germline values: CDR1 LNHDA, CDR2 SQIVND (reference sequence). The full variable domain, in which reference TRBV19 and TRBJ1-1 provide the parts outside the CDR3, is DGGITQSPKYLFRKEGQNVTLSCEQNLNHDAMYWYRQDPGQGLRLIYYSQIVNDFQKGDIAEGYSVSREKKESFPLTVTSAQKNPTAFYLCASREDSPPNTEAFFGQGTRLTVV.

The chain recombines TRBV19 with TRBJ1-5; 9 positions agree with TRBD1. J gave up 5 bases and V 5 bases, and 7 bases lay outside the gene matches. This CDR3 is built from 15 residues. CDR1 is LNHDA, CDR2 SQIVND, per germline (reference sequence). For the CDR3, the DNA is TGTGCCAGTAGTCCTCGGGACAGGGAGCATCAGCCCCAGCATTTT. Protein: CASSPRDREHQPQHF.

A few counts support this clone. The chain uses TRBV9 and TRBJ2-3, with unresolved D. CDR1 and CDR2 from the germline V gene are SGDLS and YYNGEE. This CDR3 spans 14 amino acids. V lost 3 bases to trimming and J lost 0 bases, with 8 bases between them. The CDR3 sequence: CASSEFSSTDTQYF. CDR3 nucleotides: TGTGCCAGCAGCGAGTTTAGCAGCACAGATACGCAGTATTTT.

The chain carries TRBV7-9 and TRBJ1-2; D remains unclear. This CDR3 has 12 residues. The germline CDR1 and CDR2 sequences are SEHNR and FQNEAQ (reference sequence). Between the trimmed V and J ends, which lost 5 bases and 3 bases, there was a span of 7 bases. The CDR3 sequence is CASSAGDYGYTF. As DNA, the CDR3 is TGTGCCAGCAGCGCCGGGGACTATGGCTACACCTTC. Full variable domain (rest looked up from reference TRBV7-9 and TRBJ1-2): DTGVSQNPRHKITKRGQNVTFRCDPISEHNRLYWYRQTLGQGPEFLTYFQNEAQLEKSRLLSDRFSAERPKGSFSTLEIQRTEQGDSAMYLCASSAGDYGYTFGSGTRLTVV.

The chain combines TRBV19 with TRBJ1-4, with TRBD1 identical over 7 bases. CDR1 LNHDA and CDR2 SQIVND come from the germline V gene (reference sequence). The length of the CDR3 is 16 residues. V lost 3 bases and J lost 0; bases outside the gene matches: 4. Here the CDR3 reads CASSIRGSSTNEKLFF. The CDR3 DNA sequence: TGTGCCAGTAGTATCAGGGGGAGCTCAACTAATGAAAAACTGTTTTTT.

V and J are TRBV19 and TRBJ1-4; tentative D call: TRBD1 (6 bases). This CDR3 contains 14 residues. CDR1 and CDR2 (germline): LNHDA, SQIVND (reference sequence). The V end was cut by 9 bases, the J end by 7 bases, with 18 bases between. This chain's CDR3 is CASSGGRLGEKLFF. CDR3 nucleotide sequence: TGTGCCAGCTCCGGGGGGCGACTTGGTGAAAAACTGTTTTTT.

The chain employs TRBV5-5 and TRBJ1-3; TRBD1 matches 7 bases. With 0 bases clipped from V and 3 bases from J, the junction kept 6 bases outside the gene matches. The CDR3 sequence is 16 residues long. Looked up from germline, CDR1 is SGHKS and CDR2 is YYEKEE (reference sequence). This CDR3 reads CASSLALGTDGNTIYF. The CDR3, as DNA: TGTGCCAGCAGCTTGGCCCTCGGGACAGATGGAAACACCATATATTTT.